The present T cell receptor beta chain was sequenced within a study of blood T cell repertoires in COVID-19. The method was immunoSEQ multiplex PCR; TCRdb's version includes in-frame clones alone and lacks a portion of them. This sample has a few hundred thousand clones, with about 87% found just once. V was clipped by 4 bases and J by 0 bases; unmatched bases: 5. CDR3 size: 16 residues. In germline, CDR1 is SGHNT, CDR2 YYREEE (reference sequence). Input material: PBMCs or T cells enriched from blood (not recorded which). The source of this sequence is a middle-aged woman who had been exposed to COVID-19. The chain employs TRBV5-4 and TRBJ2-1; the match to TRBD2 covers 9 bases. For the CDR3, the DNA is TGTGCCAGCAGCGCCACAGCGGGAGGCTCCTACAATGAGCAGTTCTTC. Translating it yields CASSATAGGSYNEQFF. Drawing the rest from reference TRBV5-4 and TRBJ2-1, the complete variable domain is ETGVTQSPTHLIKTRGQQVTLRCSSQSGHNTVSWYQQALGQGPQFIFQYYREEENGRGNFPPRFSGLQFPNYSSELNVNALELDDSALYLCASSATAGGSYNEQFFGPGTRLTVL.